This TCR beta chain derives from a study of T-cell reconstitution after alpha-beta-depleted transplantation in children. Overall study findings and caveats: One year post-transplant, T-cell counts and diversity were largely derived from T cells produced anew.

Unique molecular identifiers were built into the TCRbeta library. TCRdb analysed the PCR reads with MiXCR anew, one entry per CDR3 protein. The sample holds approximately 520,000 distinct CDR3 sequences; over 10% are singletons and the top ten take 13% to 15%. Of note for this clonotype: Antigen: not known. An end of the junction does not agree with germline; a read error may underlie this.

This CDR3 has 12 residues. CDR1 LNHDA and CDR2 SQIVND come from the germline V gene (reference sequence). The sample here was PBMCs, mostly from graft donor cells, taken 180 days after TCRalphabeta/CD19-depleted stem cell transplant. The genes are TRBV19 and TRBJ2-5; the D gene could be TRBD1 or TRBD2 (5 bases each). The origin of this receptor is a female patient aged 2-9 years who had a stem cell transplant for aplastic anemia, so the T cells may come from the graft donor. The CDR3 here is CASSRLRETEYF. The CDR3 bases are TGTGCCAGTAGCCGGCTCAGGGAGACCGAGTACTTC.